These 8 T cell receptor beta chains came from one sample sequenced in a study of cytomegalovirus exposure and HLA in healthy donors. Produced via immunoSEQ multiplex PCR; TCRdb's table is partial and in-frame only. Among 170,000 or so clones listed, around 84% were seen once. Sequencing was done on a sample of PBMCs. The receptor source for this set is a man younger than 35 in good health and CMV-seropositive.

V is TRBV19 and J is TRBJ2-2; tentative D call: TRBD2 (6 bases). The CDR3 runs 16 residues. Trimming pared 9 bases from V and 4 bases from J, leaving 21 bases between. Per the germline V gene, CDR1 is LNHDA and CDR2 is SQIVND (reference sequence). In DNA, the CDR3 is TGTGCCAGCACGGGACCAGGGACTTCCATCACCGGGGAGCTGTTTTTT. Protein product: CASTGPGTSITGELFF.

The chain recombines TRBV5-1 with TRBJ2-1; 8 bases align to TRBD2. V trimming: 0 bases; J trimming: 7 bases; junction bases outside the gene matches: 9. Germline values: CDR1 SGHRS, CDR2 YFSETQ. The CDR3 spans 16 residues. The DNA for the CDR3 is TGCGCCAGCAGCTTGGTTGCGGGGGGCCCCTGGAATGAGCAGTTCTTC. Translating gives CASSLVAGGPWNEQFF.

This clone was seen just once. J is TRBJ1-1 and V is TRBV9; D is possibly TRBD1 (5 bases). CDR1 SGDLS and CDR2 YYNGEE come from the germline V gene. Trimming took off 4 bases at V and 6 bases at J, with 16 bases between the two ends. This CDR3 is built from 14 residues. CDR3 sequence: CASSSDTRMAEAFF. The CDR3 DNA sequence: TGTGCCAGCAGCTCGGACACACGCATGGCTGAAGCTTTCTTT. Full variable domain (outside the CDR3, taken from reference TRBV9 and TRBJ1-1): DSGVTQTPKHLITATGQRVTLRCSPRSGDLSVYWYQQSLDQGLQFLIQYYNGEERAKGNILERFSAQQFPDLHSELNLSSLELGDSALYFCASSSDTRMAEAFFGQGTRLTVV.

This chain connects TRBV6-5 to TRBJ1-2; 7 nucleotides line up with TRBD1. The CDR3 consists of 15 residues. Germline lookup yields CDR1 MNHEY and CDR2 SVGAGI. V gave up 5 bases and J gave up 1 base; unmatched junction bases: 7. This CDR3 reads CASSQRTGSNYGYTF. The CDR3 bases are TGTGCCAGCAGTCAGCGGACAGGTAGTAACTATGGCTACACCTTC.

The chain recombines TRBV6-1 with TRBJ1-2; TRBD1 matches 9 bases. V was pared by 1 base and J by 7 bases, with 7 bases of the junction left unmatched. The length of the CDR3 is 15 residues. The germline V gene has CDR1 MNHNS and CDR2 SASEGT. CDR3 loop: CASSEGVDRGSGYTF. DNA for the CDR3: TGTGCCAGCAGTGAAGGGGTGGACAGGGGAAGTGGCTACACCTTC.

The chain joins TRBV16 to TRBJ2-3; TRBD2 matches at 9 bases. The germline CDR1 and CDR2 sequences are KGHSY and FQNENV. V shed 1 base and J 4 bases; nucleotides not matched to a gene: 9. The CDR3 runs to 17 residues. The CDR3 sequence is CASSQFHSGRMADTQYF. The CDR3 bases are TGTGCCAGCAGCCAATTTCATAGCGGGAGAATGGCAGATACGCAGTATTTT.

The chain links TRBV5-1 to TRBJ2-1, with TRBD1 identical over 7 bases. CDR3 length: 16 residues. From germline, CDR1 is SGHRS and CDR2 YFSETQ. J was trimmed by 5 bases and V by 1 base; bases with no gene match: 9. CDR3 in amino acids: CASSLIGQVGNNEQFF. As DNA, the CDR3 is TGCGCCAGCAGCTTGATCGGACAGGTTGGTAACAATGAGCAGTTCTTC.

CDR3 amino acids: CASDPTGTEAFF. The CDR3 DNA reads as TGTGCCAGCGACCCTACGGGCACTGAAGCTTTCTTT. The V and J genes are TRBV2 and TRBJ1-1; D gene unclear. Germline CDR1 and CDR2: SNHLY and FYNNEI. Trimming pared 8 bases from V and 4 bases from J, leaving 11 bases between. This CDR3 region has 12 residues.